The rows below give T cell receptor beta chains drawn from one sample of a study of T cell responses to AZD1222 COVID-19 vaccine. The protocol was immunoSEQ multiplex PCR, while the TCRdb copy is restricted to in-frame clones and leaves out a portion. The sample holds about 63,000 clones, about 85% seen once. This specimen consisted of peripheral blood, obtained on day 0 of AZD1222 vaccination. The receptors shown here come from an adult in good health. Both conserved end residues are part of each CDR3. Fields, in order: D gene, clone size, V gene, J gene, CDR3 DNA, CDR3 protein. D genes are given only for firm matches. The size of a clone is reported for some rows only, either as once, few or many, or as a class for expanded clones.

.	.	TRBV7-9	TRBJ2-7	TGTGCCAGCAGCCCAGACAGCTACCCTACCTTCGGCTCCGAGCAGTACTTC	CASSPDSYPTFGSEQYF
.	.	TRBV7-9	TRBJ1-1	TGTGCCAGCAGCTTAGGGGCGGCGAACACTGAAGCTTTCTTT	CASSLGAANTEAFF
TRBD2	.	TRBV5-1	TRBJ2-1	TGCGCCAGCAGCTTGGCTCCTTTCGGGGGGGCCGGAGTCTTC	CASSLAPFGGAGVF
TRBD1	.	TRBV19	TRBJ1-1	TGTGCCAGTAGTACACCCGACAGGGTTCCCACTGAAGCTTTCTTT	CASSTPDRVPTEAFF
.	.	TRBV28	TRBJ2-5	TGTGCCAGCACGGGTAGTGAGGAAGAGACCCAGTACTTC	CASTGSEEETQYF
TRBD1	.	TRBV7-2	TRBJ1-5	TGTGCCAGCAGCCGCGACAGGGGTGGCAATCAGCCCCAGCATTTT	CASSRDRGGNQPQHF
.	.	TRBV15	TRBJ2-5	TGTGCCACCAGTTCTGTTTTGTTGGACAGAGCCCAAGAGACCCAGTACTTC	CATSSVLLDRAQETQYF
.	few	TRBV6-5	TRBJ1-2	TGTGCCAGCAGTTACGAGCCAGTAGAAGCTAACTATGGCTACACCTTC	CASSYEPVEANYGYTF
TRBD1	.	TRBV27	TRBJ2-7	TGTGCCAGCAGTTTCCGGGACAGCCTATCCTACGAGCAGTACTTC	CASSFRDSLSYEQYF
.	.	TRBV12-3/TRBV12-4	TRBJ1-2	TGTGCCAGCAGTTTGGCCAATAACTATGGCTACACCTTC	CASSLANNYGYTF
.	.	TRBV2	TRBJ1-3	TGTGCCAGCAAGCCCATCGGACGTTCCTCTGGAAACACCATATATTTT	CASKPIGRSSGNTIYF
.	.	TRBV9	TRBJ1-5	TGTGCCAGCAGTTTAACCCCAGGCTCGGGACAGCCCCAGCATTTT	CASSLTPGSGQPQHF
.	few	TRBV6-4	TRBJ1-2	TGTGCCAGCAGTGCCGACGGCGCGGGGACCGACTACACCTTC	CASSADGAGTDYTF
.	once	TRBV6-5	TRBJ1-2	TGTGCCAGCAGTTTAGGGATTAACTATGGCTACACCTTC	CASSLGINYGYTF
TRBD1	.	TRBV6-1	TRBJ1-3	TGTGCCAGCAGTGCCCTGGGACAGGGGACCTACTCTGGAAACACCATATATTTT	CASSALGQGTYSGNTIYF
.	few	TRBV27	TRBJ2-7	TGTGCCAGCAGTTCTATCCACGAGCAGTACTTC	CASSSIHEQYF
.	.	TRBV5-1	TRBJ2-3	TGCGCCAGCAGCTATCCCCCCGGGACCTTGGGCGCAGATACGCAGTATTTT	CASSYPPGTLGADTQYF
.	.	TRBV10-3	TRBJ1-1	TGTGCCATCAGTGGGGGCAGACTACCGACTGAAGCTTTCTTT	CAISGGRLPTEAFF
TRBD1	.	TRBV6-5	TRBJ2-7	TGTGCCAGCAGTTATACAGGGGCCTACGAGCAGTACTTC	CASSYTGAYEQYF
.	.	TRBV3-1/TRBV3-2	TRBJ2-7	TGTGCCAGCAGCCACTCGGACGGGTCCTACGAGCAGTACTTC	CASSHSDGSYEQYF
.	.	TRBV7-9	TRBJ1-2	TGTGCCAGCAGCTTAGGATCGGGGGGCAGGTATGGCTACACCTTC	CASSLGSGGRYGYTF
TRBD2	.	TRBV19	TRBJ2-1	TGTGCCAGTCGAAGCGGGGGGAACTACAATGAGCAGTTCTTC	CASRSGGNYNEQFF
.	.	TRBV15	TRBJ2-2	TGTGCCACCAGCAGGCCCGGGCGAGAGACCGGGGAGCTGTTTTTT	CATSRPGRETGELFF
.	.	TRBV19	TRBJ1-1	TGTGCCAGTAGTATAAAGGCGCGGACTGAAGCTTTCTTT	CASSIKARTEAFF
TRBD1	.	TRBV9	TRBJ1-1	TGTGTGACGAGGTGTCGGTCACCCCCCGGGGGGGACAGGAGGTGGTATAGCTTGCGGGCTTTCTTT	CVTRCRSPPGGDRRWYSLRAFF
.	.	TRBV5-1	TRBJ2-2	TGCGCCAGCAGCTTGGGAAACACCGGGGAGCTGTTTTTT	CASSLGNTGELFF
TRBD1	.	TRBV6-5	TRBJ1-5	TGTGCCAGCAGTTTCAGGGGGCCTCAGCCCCAGCATTTT	CASSFRGPQPQHF
.	few	TRBV5-8	TRBJ1-5	TGTGCCAGCAGTCCTGACAGCCCCAATCAGCCCCAGCATTTT	CASSPDSPNQPQHF
.	.	TRBV6-5	TRBJ2-7	TGTGCCACCCAATTCGGGGTTCTTGAGCAGTACTTC	CATQFGVLEQYF
.	.	TRBV6-5	TRBJ1-2	TGTGCCAGCCCCGCCCCCGGGACGCCGCCCTATGGCTACACCTTC	CASPAPGTPPYGYTF
.	.	TRBV19	TRBJ2-1	TGTGCCAGTAGTATGTCCAGGGGCTCCTCCAATGAGCAGTTCTTC	CASSMSRGSSNEQFF
TRBD1	medium-sized	TRBV6-5	TRBJ2-1	TGTGCCAGCAGTCAGACAGGGGAATCGGTCAATGAGCAGTTCTTC	CASSQTGESVNEQFF
.	.	TRBV7-3	TRBJ1-1	TGTGCCAGCAGCGCCCAGGGGAGGAACACTGAAGCTTTCTTT	CASSAQGRNTEAFF
.	.	TRBV12-3/TRBV12-4	TRBJ2-6	TGTGCCACCTCTCCTGGGGCCAACGTCCTGACTTTC	CATSPGANVLTF
TRBD1	once	TRBV5-1	TRBJ1-4	TGCGCCAGCAGCCCCATGGGACAGGGGAGTTCAACTAATGAAAAACTGTTTTTT	CASSPMGQGSSTNEKLFF